This TCR beta chain was obtained from a study of blood T cell repertoires in COVID-19. TCRdb's copy holds only in-frame clones and misses some; the assay was immunoSEQ multiplex PCR. The profile covers approximately 97,000 clones, with roughly four fifths appearing a single time and about 10% taken by the ten largest. The CDR3 extends over 16 amino acids. Germline V CDR1 and CDR2: MNHEY, SVGAGI. Trimming cost V 4 bases and J 4 bases; bases outside gene matches: 5. The sample consisted of peripheral blood. This chain joins TRBV6-5 and TRBJ2-1, with 12 bases that match TRBD1. The receptor's source is a middle-aged man with active or convalescent COVID-19. This CDR3 reads CASSSAGQGAYNEQFF. DNA of the CDR3: TGTGCCAGCAGTTCTGCGGGACAGGGGGCGTACAATGAGCAGTTCTTC.